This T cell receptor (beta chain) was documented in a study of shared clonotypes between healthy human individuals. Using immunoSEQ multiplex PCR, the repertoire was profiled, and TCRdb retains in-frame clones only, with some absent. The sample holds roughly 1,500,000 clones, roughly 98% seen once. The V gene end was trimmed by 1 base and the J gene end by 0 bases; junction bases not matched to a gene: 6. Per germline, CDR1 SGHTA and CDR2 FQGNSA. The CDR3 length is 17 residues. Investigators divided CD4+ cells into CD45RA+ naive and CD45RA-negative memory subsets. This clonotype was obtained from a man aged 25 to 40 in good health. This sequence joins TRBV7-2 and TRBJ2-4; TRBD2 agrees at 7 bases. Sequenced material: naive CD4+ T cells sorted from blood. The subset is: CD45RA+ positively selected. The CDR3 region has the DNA TGTGCCAGCAGCTTAGTCAGCGGGAACTTAGCCAAAAACATTCAGTACTTC. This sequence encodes CASSLVSGNLAKNIQYF.